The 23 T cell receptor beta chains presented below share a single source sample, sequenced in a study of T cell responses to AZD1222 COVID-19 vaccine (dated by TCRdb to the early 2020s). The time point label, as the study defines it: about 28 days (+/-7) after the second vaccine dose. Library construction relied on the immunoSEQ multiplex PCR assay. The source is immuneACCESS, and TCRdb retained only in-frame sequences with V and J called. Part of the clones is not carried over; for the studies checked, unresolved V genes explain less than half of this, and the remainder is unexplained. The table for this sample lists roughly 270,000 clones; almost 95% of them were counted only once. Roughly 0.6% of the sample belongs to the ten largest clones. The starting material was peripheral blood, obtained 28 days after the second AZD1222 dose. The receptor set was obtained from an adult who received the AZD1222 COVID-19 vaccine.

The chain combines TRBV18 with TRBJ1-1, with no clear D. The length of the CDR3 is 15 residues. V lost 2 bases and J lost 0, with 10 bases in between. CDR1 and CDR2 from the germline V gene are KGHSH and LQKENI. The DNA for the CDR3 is TGTGCCAGCTCACCAATACAGATACTGAACACTGAAGCTTTCTTT. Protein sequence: CASSPIQILNTEAFF.

CDR3 DNA sequence: TGTGCCAGTAGTGCCGGGACAGGAAGATCCTACGAGCAGTACTTC. Translation gives CASSAGTGRSYEQYF. J is TRBJ2-7 and V is TRBV19; 8 bases are a match to TRBD1. The CDR3 has 15 amino acids. The V and J ends lost 5 bases and 1 base, in that order; junction bases with no gene match: 7. The germline gives CDR1 LNHDA, CDR2 SQIVND (reference sequence).

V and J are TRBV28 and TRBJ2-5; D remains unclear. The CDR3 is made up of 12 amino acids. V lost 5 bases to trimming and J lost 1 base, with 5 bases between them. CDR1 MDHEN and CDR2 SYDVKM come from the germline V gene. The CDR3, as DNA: TGTGCCAGCAGTCCCGGCCAAGAGACCCAGTACTTC. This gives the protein CASSPGQETQYF. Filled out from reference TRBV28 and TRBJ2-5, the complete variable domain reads DVKVTQSSRYLVKRTGEKVFLECVQDMDHENMFWYRQDPGLGLRLIYFSYDVKMKEKGDIPEGYSVSREKKERFSLILESASTNQTSMYLCASSPGQETQYFGPGTRLLVL.

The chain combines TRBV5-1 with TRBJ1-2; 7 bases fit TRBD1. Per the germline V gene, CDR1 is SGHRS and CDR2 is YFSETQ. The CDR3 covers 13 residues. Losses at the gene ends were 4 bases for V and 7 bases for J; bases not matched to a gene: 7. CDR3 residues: CASSGQGVGGYTF. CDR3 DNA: TGCGCCAGCAGCGGTCAGGGGGTAGGTGGCTACACCTTC.

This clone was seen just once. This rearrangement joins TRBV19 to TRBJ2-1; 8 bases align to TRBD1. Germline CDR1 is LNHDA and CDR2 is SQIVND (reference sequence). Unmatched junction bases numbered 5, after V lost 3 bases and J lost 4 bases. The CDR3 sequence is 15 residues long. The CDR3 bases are TGTGCCAGTAGTATTTCAGGGGGCAAGTACAATGAGCAGTTCTTC. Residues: CASSISGGKYNEQFF.

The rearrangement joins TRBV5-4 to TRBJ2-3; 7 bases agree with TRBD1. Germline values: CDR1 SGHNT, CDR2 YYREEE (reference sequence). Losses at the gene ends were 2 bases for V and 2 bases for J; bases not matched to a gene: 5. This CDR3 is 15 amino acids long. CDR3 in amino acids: CASSFRDSITDTQYF. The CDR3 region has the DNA TGTGCCAGCAGCTTCCGGGACAGTATCACAGATACGCAGTATTTT.

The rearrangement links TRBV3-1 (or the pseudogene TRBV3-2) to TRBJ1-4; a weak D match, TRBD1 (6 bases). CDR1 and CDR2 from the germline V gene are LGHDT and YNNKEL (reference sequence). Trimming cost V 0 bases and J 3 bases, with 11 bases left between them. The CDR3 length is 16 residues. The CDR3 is CASSQDRGQPNEKLFF. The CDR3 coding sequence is TGTGCCAGCAGCCAAGATCGCGGACAGCCTAATGAAAAACTGTTTTTT.

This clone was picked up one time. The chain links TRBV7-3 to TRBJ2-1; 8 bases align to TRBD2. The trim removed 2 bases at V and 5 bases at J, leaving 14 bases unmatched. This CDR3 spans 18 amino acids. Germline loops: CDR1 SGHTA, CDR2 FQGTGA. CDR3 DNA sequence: TGTGCCAGCAGCTTACGGGGGGGAGAAATCCCCCCTCACAATGAGCAGTTCTTC. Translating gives CASSLRGGEIPPHNEQFF.

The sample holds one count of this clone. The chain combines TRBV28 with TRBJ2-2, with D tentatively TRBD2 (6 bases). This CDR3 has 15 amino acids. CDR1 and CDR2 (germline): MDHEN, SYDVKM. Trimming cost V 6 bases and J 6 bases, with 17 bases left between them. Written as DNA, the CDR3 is TGTGCCAGCAGCCCATGGGACTTAGGGGCCGGGGAGCTGTTTTTT. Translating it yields CASSPWDLGAGELFF.

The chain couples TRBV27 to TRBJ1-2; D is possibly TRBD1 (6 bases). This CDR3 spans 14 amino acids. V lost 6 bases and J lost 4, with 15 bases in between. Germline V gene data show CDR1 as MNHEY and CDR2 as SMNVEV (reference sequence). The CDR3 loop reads CASRSLGGTYGYTF. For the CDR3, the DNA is TGTGCCAGCAGATCCTTGGGGGGCACCTATGGCTACACCTTC.

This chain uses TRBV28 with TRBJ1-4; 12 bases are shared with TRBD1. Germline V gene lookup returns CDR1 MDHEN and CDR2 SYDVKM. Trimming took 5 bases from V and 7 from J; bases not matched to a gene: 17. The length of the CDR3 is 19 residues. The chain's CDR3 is CASSIPRDRGRSIGEKLFF. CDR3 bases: TGTGCCAGCAGTATACCGCGGGACAGGGGGCGGTCAATCGGTGAAAAACTGTTTTTT.

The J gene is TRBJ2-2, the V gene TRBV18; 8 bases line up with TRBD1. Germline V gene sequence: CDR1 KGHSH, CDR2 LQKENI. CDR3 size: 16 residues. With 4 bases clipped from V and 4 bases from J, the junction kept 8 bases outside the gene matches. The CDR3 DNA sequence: TGTGCCAGCTCACATCGACAGGGGCCCGGCACCGGGGAGCTGTTTTTT. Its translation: CASSHRQGPGTGELFF.

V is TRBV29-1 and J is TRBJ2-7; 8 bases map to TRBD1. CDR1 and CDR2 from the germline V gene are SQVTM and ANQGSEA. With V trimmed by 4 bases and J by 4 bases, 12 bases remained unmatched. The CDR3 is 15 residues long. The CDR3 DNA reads TGCAGCGTTGCGGGGTGGTACAGGGGGGTTTACGAGCAGTACTTC. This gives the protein CSVAGWYRGVYEQYF.

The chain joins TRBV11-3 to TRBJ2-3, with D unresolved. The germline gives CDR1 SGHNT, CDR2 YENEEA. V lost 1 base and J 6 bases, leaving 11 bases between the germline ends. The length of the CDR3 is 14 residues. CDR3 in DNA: TGTGCCAGCAGCTTAGCCGGGTTTTCCGATACGCAGTATTTT. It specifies CASSLAGFSDTQYF.

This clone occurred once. CDR3 in amino acids: CASSIGTLYEQYF. For the CDR3, the DNA is TGTGCCAGCAGTATTGGGACTCTCTACGAGCAGTACTTC. The chain uses TRBV2 and TRBJ2-7, with a weak D call TRBD2 (6 bases). Germline CDR1 SNHLY, CDR2 FYNNEI. The CDR3 runs to 13 residues. V dropped 5 bases and J dropped 3 bases, with 11 bases sitting between them.

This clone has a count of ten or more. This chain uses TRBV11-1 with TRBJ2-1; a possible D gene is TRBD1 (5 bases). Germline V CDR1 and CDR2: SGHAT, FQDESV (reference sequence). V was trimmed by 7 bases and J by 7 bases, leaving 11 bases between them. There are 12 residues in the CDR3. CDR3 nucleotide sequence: TGTGCCAGCACCTACGACAGAAATGAGCAGTTCTTC. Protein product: CASTYDRNEQFF.

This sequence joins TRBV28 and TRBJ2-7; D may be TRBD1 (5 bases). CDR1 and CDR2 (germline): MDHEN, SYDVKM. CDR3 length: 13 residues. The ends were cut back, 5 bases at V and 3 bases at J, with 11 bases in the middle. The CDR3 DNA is TGTGCCAGCAGTCCCCTTAGGGGCTACGAGCAGTACTTC. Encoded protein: CASSPLRGYEQYF.

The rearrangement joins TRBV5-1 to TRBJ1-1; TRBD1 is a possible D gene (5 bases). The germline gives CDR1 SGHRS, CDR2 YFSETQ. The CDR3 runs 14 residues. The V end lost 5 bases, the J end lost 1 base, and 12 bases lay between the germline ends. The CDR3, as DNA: TGCGCCAGCAGAAAGGGGCCGGGGAACACTGAAGCTTTCTTT. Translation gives CASRKGPGNTEAFF.

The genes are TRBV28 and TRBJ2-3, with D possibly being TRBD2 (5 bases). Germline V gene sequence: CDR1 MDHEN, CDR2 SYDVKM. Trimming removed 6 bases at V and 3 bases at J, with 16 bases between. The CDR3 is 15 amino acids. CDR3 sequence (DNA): TGTGCCAGCAGCCGCCTCGAGGGTTGGACAGATACGCAGTATTTT. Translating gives CASSRLEGWTDTQYF.

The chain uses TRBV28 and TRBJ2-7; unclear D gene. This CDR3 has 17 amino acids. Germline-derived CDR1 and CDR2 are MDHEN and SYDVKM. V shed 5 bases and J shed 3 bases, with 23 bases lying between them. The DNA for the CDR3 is TGTGCCAGCAGTCTCTTACGAGACACCGTCTCAGGCTACGAGCAGTACTTC. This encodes CASSLLRDTVSGYEQYF.

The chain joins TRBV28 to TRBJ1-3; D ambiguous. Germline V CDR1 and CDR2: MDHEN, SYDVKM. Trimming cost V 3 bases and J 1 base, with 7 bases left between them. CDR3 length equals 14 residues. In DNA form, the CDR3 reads TGTGCCAGCAGTTTTGAGGGTTCTGGAAACACCATATATTTT. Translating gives CASSFEGSGNTIYF.

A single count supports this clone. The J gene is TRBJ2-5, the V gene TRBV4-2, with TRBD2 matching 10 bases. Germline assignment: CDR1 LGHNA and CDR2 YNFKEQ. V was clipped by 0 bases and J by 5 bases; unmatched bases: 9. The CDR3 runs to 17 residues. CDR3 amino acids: CASSQEAVAGGGETQYF. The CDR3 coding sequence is TGTGCCAGCAGCCAAGAGGCAGTAGCGGGGGGTGGGGAGACCCAGTACTTC.

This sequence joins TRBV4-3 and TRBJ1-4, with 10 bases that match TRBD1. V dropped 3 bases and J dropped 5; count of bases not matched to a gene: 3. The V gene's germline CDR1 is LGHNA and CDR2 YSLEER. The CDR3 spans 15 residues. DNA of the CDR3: TGCGCCAGCAGCCATCCGGGACAGGGGAATGAAAAACTGTTTTTT. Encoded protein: CASSHPGQGNEKLFF.